This TCR beta chain was captured in a study of blood T cell repertoires in COVID-19. As for the study in general: PBMCs, B-cell-depleted T cells, or T cells were the source of the cDNA or gDNA that made up the material.

The assay was immunoSEQ multiplex PCR, and TCRdb's table has in-frame clones only and misses some. Among 240,000 or so clones listed, roughly 85% were seen once. The V segment lost 7 bases and the J segment 7 bases; nucleotides outside the gene matches: 9. The CDR3 loop spans 12 amino acids. CDR1 is SQVTM and CDR2 is ANQGSEA in the germline V gene. Sequenced material: peripheral blood. The genes are TRBV29-1 and TRBJ1-2, with 7 nucleotides matching TRBD1. The receptor was derived from a woman aged 18-35 years with acute or convalescent COVID-19. The CDR3 bases are TGCAGCGCCCAGACAGGGCCAGCTGGCTACACCTTC. Its translation: CSAQTGPAGYTF.